The T cell receptor (beta chain) under discussion was sequenced for a study of T cell responses to AZD1222 COVID-19 vaccine. Produced via immunoSEQ multiplex PCR; TCRdb's table is partial and in-frame only. The data show roughly 120,000 clones, just over 85% seen once. Study conclusions and caveats: Clonal diversity may have been underestimated in mostly white British donors. Following two doses of AZD1222, Spike-specific TCR breadth and depth rose.

The CDR3 runs 13 residues. Trimming removed 0 bases from V and 5 bases from J, with 5 bases in between. Per germline, CDR1 SGHTA and CDR2 FQGNSA. Worth noting for this clone: The antigen is not known.

The sequencing here drew on peripheral blood, taken 28 days after the second AZD1222 dose. This sequence originates from an adult who received the AZD1222 COVID-19 vaccine. This chain uses TRBV7-2 with TRBJ1-5, with D unclear. The CDR3 coding sequence is TGTGCCAGCAGCTTAGCTCGGGATCAGCCCCAGCATTTT. It specifies CASSLARDQPQHF.